Below, one T cell receptor beta chain is given with its context. What it recognizes is unknown. This sample was taken from a study of CD8 T cells in ankylosing spondylitis. General study results and limits: Ankylosing spondylitis blood appeared to carry a characteristic TCR beta motif of fewer than 10 highly homologous variants.

TCRdb re-called the 5' RACE reads through MiXCR, storing one row per CDR3 protein. Among hundreds of thousands of distinct CDR3 sequences listed, roughly 20% were seen once. Sequenced sample: blood, either unsorted or a sorted T cell fraction (not recorded which). The clonotype was recovered from a male donor with ankylosing spondylitis or in good health (not recorded which).

CDR3 coding DNA: TGTGCCAGCAGCAATAGCGGGAGTGGGGATGAGCAGTTCTTC. It encodes CASSNSGSGDEQFF. The V gene is TRBV7-3, the J gene TRBJ2-1; 9 nucleotides match TRBD2. V shed 5 bases, J shed 8 bases, and the junction held 7 bases outside the gene matches. This CDR3 spans 14 amino acids. Per germline, CDR1 SGHTA and CDR2 FQGTGA. The complete variable domain, with remaining parts taken from reference TRBV7-3 and TRBJ2-1, reads GAGVSQTPSNKVTEKGKYVELRCDPISGHTALYWYRQSLGQGPEFLIYFQGTGAADDSGLPNDRFFAVRPEGSVSTLKIQRTERGDSAVYLCASSNSGSGDEQFFGPGTRLTVL.